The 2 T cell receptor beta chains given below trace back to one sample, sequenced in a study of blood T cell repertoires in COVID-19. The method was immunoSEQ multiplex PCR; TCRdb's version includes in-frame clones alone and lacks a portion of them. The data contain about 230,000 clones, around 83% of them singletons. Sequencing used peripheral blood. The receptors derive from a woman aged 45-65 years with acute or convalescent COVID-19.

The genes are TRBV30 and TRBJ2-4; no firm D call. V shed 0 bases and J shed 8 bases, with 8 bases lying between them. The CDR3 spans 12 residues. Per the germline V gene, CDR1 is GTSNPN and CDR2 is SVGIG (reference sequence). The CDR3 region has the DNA TGTGCCTGGAGTGTCCCCACTCACATTCAGTACTTC. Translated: CAWSVPTHIQYF.

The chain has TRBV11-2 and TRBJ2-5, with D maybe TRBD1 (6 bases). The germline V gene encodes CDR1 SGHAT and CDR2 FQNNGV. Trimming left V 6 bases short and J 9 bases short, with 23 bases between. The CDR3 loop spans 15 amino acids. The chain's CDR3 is CASRRGHGFMEAQYF. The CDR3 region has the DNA TGTGCCAGCAGACGGGGACATGGTTTCATGGAGGCCCAGTACTTC. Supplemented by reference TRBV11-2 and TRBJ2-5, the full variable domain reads EAGVAQSPRYKIIEKRQSVAFWCNPISGHATLYWYQQILGQGPKLLIQFQNNGVVDDSQLPKDRFSAERLKGVDSTLKIQPAKLEDSAVYLCASRRGHGFMEAQYFGPGTRLLVL.